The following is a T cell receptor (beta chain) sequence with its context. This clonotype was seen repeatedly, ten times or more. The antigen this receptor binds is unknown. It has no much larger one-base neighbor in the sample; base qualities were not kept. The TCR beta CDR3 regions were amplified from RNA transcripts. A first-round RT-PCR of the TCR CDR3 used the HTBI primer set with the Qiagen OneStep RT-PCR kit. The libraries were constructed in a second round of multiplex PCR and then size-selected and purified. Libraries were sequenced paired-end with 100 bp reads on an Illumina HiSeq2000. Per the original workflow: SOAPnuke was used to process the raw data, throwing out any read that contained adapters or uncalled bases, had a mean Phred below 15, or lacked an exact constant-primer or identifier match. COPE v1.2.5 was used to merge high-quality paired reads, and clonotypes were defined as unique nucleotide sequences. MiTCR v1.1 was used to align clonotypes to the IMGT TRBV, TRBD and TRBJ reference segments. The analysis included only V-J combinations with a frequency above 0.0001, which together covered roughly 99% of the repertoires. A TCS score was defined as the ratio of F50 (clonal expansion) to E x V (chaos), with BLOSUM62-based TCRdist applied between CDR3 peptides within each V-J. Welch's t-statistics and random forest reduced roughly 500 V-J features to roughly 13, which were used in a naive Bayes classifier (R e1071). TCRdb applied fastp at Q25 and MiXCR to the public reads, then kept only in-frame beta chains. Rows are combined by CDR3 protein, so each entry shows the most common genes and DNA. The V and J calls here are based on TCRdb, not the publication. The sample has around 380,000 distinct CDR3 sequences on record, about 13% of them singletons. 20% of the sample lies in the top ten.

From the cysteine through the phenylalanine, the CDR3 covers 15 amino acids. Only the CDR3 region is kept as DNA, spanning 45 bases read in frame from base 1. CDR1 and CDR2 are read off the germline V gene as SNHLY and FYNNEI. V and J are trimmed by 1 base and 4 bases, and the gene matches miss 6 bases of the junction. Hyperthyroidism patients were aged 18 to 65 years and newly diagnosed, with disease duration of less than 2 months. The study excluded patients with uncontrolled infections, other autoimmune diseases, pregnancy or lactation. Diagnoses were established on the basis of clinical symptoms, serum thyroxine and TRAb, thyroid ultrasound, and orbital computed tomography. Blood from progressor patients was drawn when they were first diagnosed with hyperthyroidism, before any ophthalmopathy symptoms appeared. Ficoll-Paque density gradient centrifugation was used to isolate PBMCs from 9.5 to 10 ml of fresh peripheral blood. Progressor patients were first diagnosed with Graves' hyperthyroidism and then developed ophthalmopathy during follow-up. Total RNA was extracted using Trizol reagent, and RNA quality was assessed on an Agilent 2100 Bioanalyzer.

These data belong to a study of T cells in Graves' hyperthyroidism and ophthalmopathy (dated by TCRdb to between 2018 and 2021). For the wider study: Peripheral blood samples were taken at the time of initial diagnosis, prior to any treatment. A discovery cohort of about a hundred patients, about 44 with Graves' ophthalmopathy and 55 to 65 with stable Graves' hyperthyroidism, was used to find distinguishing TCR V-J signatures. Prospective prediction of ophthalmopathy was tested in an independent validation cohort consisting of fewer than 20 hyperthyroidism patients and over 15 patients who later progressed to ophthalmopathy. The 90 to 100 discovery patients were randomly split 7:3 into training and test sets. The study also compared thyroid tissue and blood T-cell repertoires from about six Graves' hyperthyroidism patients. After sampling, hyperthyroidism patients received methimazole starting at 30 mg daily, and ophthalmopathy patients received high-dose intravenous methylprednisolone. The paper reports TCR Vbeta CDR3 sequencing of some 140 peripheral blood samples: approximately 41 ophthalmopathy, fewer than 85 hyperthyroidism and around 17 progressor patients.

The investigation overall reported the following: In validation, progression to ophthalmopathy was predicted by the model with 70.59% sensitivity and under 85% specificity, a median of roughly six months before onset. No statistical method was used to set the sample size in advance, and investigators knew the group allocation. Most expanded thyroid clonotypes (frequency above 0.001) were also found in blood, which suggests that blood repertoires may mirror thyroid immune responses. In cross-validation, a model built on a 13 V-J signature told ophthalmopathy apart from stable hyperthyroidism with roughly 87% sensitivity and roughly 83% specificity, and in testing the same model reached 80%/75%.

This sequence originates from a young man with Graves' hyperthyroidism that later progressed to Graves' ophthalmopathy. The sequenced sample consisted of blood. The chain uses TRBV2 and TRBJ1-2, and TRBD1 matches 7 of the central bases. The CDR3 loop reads CASSEEGTAFYGYTF. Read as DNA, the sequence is TGTGCCAGCAGTGAAGAGGGGACAGCCTTCTATGGCTACACCTTC.